Presented here are 21 T cell receptor beta chains from one specimen sequenced in a study of cytomegalovirus exposure and HLA in healthy donors. Primers included in the PCR were 60 Vbeta and 13 Jbeta primers. The protocol was immunoSEQ multiplex PCR, while the TCRdb copy is restricted to in-frame clones and leaves out a portion. In the table there are 150,000 to 180,000 clones, approximately 80% of which are singletons. Sequencing input: PBMCs. The receptor source for this set is a woman aged 40 to 50 in good health and CMV-seropositive.

This clone appeared once. This chain connects TRBV29-1 to TRBJ2-5, with D tentatively TRBD1 (5 bases). The end of the DNA fits TRBJ2-7 better, so the J call may be wrong. The CDR3 loop spans 14 amino acids. Germline V gene data show CDR1 as SQVTM and CDR2 as ANQGSEA. The CDR3 is CSVLLTVVTYEQYF. Here the CDR3 DNA reads TGCAGCGTACTTCTGACAGTTGTAACCTACGAGCAGTACTTC.

This chain uses TRBV5-4 with TRBJ1-1; 7 bases align to TRBD1. V was clipped by 4 bases and J by 1 base; unmatched bases: 4. CDR1 and CDR2 (germline): SGHNT, YYREEE (reference sequence). There are 14 residues in the CDR3. CDR3 bases: TGTGCCAGCAGCCGGACAGGAGAGAACACTGAAGCTTTCTTT. Translating gives CASSRTGENTEAFF.

The rearrangement links TRBV29-1 to TRBJ2-1; 9 bases match TRBD2. Germline V gene sequence: CDR1 SQVTM, CDR2 ANQGSEA. The CDR3 contains 15 residues. V was pared by 8 bases and J by 4 bases, with 12 bases of the junction left unmatched. Here the CDR3 DNA reads TGCAGCTCTGACGGGGCGGGAGGGCCTTACAATGAGCAGTTCTTC. As protein: CSSDGAGGPYNEQFF.

A word on this clone: Other DNA sequences in this sample translate to the same CDR3. The rearrangement links TRBV5-1 to TRBJ2-5; TRBD2 agrees at 11 bases. The CDR3 extends over 15 amino acids. Losses at the gene ends were 4 bases for V and 1 base for J; bases not matched to a gene: 3. Per germline, CDR1 SGHRS and CDR2 YFSETQ. The CDR3 nucleotides read TGCGCCAGCAGCCCCGGACTAGCGGGCCAAGAGACCCAGTACTTC. This gives the protein CASSPGLAGQETQYF.

The V call is TRBV5-1, the J call TRBJ2-5, with TRBD2 matching 13 bases. The CDR3 runs 17 residues. After removal of 0 bases from V and 1 base from J, the junction contained 3 bases not matched to a gene. Per the germline V gene, CDR1 is SGHRS and CDR2 is YFSETQ. Here the CDR3 DNA reads TGCGCCAGCAGCTTGGGAGGGACTAGCGGGATCCAAGAGACCCAGTACTTC. It specifies CASSLGGTSGIQETQYF.

This rearrangement joins TRBV18 to TRBJ1-4, with TRBD1 matching 7 bases. The ends lost 8 bases at V and 5 bases at J; junction bases unmatched: 8. CDR1 is KGHSH, CDR2 LQKENI, per germline. The CDR3 extends over 14 amino acids. The CDR3 DNA is TGTGCCAGCACGGGGGACAGACTAAATGAAAAACTGTTTTTT. This translates into CASTGDRLNEKLFF.

Points on this clone: Sequence at one end of the junction differs from germline and may be a read error. The V and J genes are TRBV6-1 and TRBJ2-7, with D perhaps matching TRBD1 (5 bases). The germline CDR1 and CDR2 sequences are MNHNS and SASEGT. CDR3 length: 12 residues. The CDR3 spells CASSEIGYRRGF. The CDR3 DNA reads as TGTGCCAGCAGTGAAATTGGGTACAGAAGGGGCTTC.

The V call is TRBV5-1, the J call TRBJ1-1; D unresolved. The CDR3 is 14 amino acids. Trimming shortened V by 4 bases and J by 1 base, and 11 bases separated the two germline ends. Per germline, CDR1 SGHRS and CDR2 YFSETQ. The CDR3 DNA follows: TGCGCCAGCAGCCTGGGAGCGTCGAACACTGAAGCTTTCTTT. As protein: CASSLGASNTEAFF. Filled out from reference TRBV5-1 and TRBJ1-1, the complete variable domain reads KAGVTQTPRYLIKTRGQQVTLSCSPISGHRSVSWYQQTPGQGLQFLFEYFSETQRNKGNFPGRFSGRQFSNSRSEMNVSTLELGDSALYLCASSLGASNTEAFFGQGTRLTVV.

The chain is built from TRBV23-1 and TRBJ2-1; the D is unclear. TRBV23-1 is an ORF; its function is uncertain. This CDR3 is 16 amino acids long. V gave up 3 bases and J gave up 8 bases, with 20 bases separating them. This chain's CDR3 is CASSQLEIIVDDEQFF. CDR3 sequence (DNA): TGCGCCAGCAGTCAGCTGGAGATCATCGTAGACGATGAGCAGTTCTTC.

The CDR3 loop reads CASSLGDKRFYEQYF. In DNA, the CDR3 is TGTGCCAGCAGTTTGGGGGACAAAAGGTTCTACGAGCAGTACTTC. The chain employs TRBV28 and TRBJ2-7; possible D gene TRBD1, 6 bases. Trimming shortened V by 3 bases and J by 3 bases, and 15 bases separated the two germline ends. CDR3 length: 15 residues. In germline, CDR1 is MDHEN, CDR2 SYDVKM. Full variable domain (missing parts from reference TRBV28 and TRBJ2-7): DVKVTQSSRYLVKRTGEKVFLECVQDMDHENMFWYRQDPGLGLRLIYFSYDVKMKEKGDIPEGYSVSREKKERFSLILESASTNQTSMYLCASSLGDKRFYEQYFGPGTRLTVT.

V usage is TRBV19 and J usage is TRBJ2-1; 10 nucleotides match TRBD2. J was trimmed by 6 bases and V by 5 bases; bases with no gene match: 4. The germline V gene has CDR1 LNHDA and CDR2 SQIVND (reference sequence). This CDR3 contains 14 residues. The CDR3 nucleotides read TGTGCCAGTAGTTGGGGGACTAGCGCCAATGAGCAGTTCTTC. Protein: CASSWGTSANEQFF.

This clone was observed a handful of times. The V call is TRBV6-1, the J call TRBJ2-7; 8 bases are a match to TRBD2. The CDR3 spans 15 residues. Germline CDR1 is MNHNS and CDR2 is SASEGT. V was pared by 2 bases and J by 2 bases, with 5 bases of the junction left unmatched. The CDR3 nucleotides are TGTGCCAGCAGTGAAATCAGTAGCGGGACCTACGAGCAGTACTTC. Protein sequence: CASSEISSGTYEQYF.

This clone was counted only a few times. The V gene is TRBV7-6, the J gene TRBJ1-5; D is possibly TRBD1 (5 bases). The V end lost 5 bases, the J end lost 7 bases, and 15 bases lay between the germline ends. The CDR3 is 14 residues long. Per germline, CDR1 SGHVS and CDR2 FNYEAQ. CDR3 coding DNA: TGTGCCAGCAGCCCATGGGGGGTAAAACAGCCCCAGCATTTT. Its translation: CASSPWGVKQPQHF.

This clone was counted a single time. The chain uses TRBV30 and TRBJ1-1; 11 bases line up with TRBD1. The CDR3 is 15 amino acids. Germline CDR1 reads GTSNPN; CDR2 reads SVGIG (reference sequence). The trim removed 6 bases at V and 6 bases at J, leaving 12 bases unmatched. The CDR3 is CACGGGQGEKPEAFF. The CDR3 bases are TGTGCCTGCGGCGGGGGACAGGGGGAGAAGCCTGAAGCTTTCTTT.

This sequence joins TRBV2 and TRBJ2-2, with TRBD1 identical over 8 bases. With 6 bases clipped from V and 1 base from J, the junction kept 4 bases outside the gene matches. The germline CDR1 and CDR2 sequences are SNHLY and FYNNEI. The CDR3 runs 15 residues. The CDR3 spells CASRVQGGNTGELFF. DNA of the CDR3: TGTGCCAGCAGGGTACAGGGGGGGAACACCGGGGAGCTGTTTTTT.

V usage is TRBV18 and J usage is TRBJ1-1, with 9 bases matching TRBD1. Germline CDR1 and CDR2: KGHSH and LQKENI. The J segment lost 0 bases and the V segment lost 6 bases, leaving 2 bases of the junction unmatched. This CDR3 region has 14 residues. In DNA form, the CDR3 reads TGTGCCAGCTCCCGGGACAGGGTGAACACTGAAGCTTTCTTT. Its translation is CASSRDRVNTEAFF. Complete variable domain (other parts from reference TRBV18 and TRBJ1-1): NAGVMQNPRHLVRRRGQEARLRCSPMKGHSHVYWYRQLPEEGLKFMVYLQKENIIDESGMPKERFSAEFPKEGPSILRIQQVVRGDSAAYFCASSRDRVNTEAFFGQGTRLTVV.

The V gene is TRBV11-3, the J gene TRBJ2-5; 7 positions match TRBD2. In germline, CDR1 is SGHNT, CDR2 YENEEA. V lost 11 bases to trimming and J lost 4 bases; unmatched junction nucleotides: 4. The CDR3 consists of 11 residues. The CDR3 DNA reads as TGTGCCCCCCGGGGGGTAGAGACCCAGTACTTC. Amino acid sequence: CAPRGVETQYF.

The chain combines TRBV6-1 with TRBJ1-2; possible D gene TRBD1, 6 bases. Trimming took 4 bases from V and 0 from J, leaving 12 bases between them. Germline V gene sequence: CDR1 MNHNS, CDR2 SASEGT. The CDR3 extends over 15 amino acids. For the CDR3, the DNA is TGTGCCAGCAGTGCGGGGGGGCTAGCTAACTATGGCTACACCTTC. It yields the protein CASSAGGLANYGYTF.

The chain links TRBV5-4 to TRBJ2-7; D perhaps matches TRBD1 (6 bases). Looked up from germline, CDR1 is SGHNT and CDR2 is YYREEE (reference sequence). The length of the CDR3 is 13 residues. The germline V and J ends were trimmed by 8 bases and 3 bases, with 15 bases remaining between them. The CDR3 DNA follows: TGTGCCAGTTCTGCCGGGGACAACTACGAGCAGTACTTC. Its protein product is CASSAGDNYEQYF.

V gene TRBV18 combines with J gene TRBJ1-1, with 7 bases matching TRBD1. V was clipped by 6 bases and J by 1 base; unmatched bases: 5. The CDR3 sequence is 14 residues long. The germline CDR1 and CDR2 sequences are KGHSH and LQKENI. The CDR3 DNA is TGTGCCAGCTCCCCCGGGACAGAGAACACTGAAGCTTTCTTT. This sequence encodes CASSPGTENTEAFF. The entire variable domain, with the rest obtained from reference TRBV18 and TRBJ1-1, is as follows: NAGVMQNPRHLVRRRGQEARLRCSPMKGHSHVYWYRQLPEEGLKFMVYLQKENIIDESGMPKERFSAEFPKEGPSILRIQQVVRGDSAAYFCASSPGTENTEAFFGQGTRLTVV.

The chain couples TRBV10-2 to TRBJ1-1; D is perhaps TRBD1 (6 bases). The germline CDR1 and CDR2 sequences are WSHSY and SAAADI. Trimming pared 2 bases from V and 7 bases from J, leaving 26 bases between. The CDR3 runs to 18 residues. This CDR3 reads CASSEGDIGEYTGGEAFF. The CDR3 DNA follows: TGCGCCAGCAGTGAGGGGGACATTGGGGAATACACTGGGGGTGAAGCTTTCTTT.